This T cell receptor (beta chain) was captured by sequencing in a study of T cell responses to AZD1222 COVID-19 vaccine. Only in-frame clones appear in the TCRdb table, and some are missing; sequencing was by immunoSEQ multiplex PCR. The sample consists of approximately 220,000 clones, 93% of them appearing once. Points from the study as a whole: After two AZD1222 doses, spike-specific TCR breadth and depth rose versus day 0.

The CDR3 length is 14 residues. The junction had 7 bases not matched to a gene; V was cut back by 6 bases and J by 6 bases. Germline CDR1 LNHDA, CDR2 SQIVND (reference sequence). On this clone itself: Its target is not known.

Sequenced material: peripheral blood, taken on day 0 of MenACWY control vaccination. The rearrangement joins TRBV19 to TRBJ2-3, with 9 bases that match TRBD1. This receptor was taken from an adult in good health. In nucleotides, the CDR3 is TGTGCCAGTAGAACAGGGGGCGGAACCGATACGCAGTATTTT. Amino acid sequence: CASRTGGGTDTQYF.